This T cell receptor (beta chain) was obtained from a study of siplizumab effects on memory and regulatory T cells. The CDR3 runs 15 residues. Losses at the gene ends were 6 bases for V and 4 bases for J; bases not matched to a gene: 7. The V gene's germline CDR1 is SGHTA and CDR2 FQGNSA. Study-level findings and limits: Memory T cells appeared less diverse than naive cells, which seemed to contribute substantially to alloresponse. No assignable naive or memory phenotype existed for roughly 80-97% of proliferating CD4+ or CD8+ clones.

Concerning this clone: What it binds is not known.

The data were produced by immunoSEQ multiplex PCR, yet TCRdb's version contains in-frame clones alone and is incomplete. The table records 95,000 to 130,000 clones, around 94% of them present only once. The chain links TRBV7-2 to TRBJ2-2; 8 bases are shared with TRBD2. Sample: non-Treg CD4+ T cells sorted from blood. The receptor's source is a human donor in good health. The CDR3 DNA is TGTGCCAGCAGGGAGCGGGGGCTCTTCACCGGGGAGCTGTTTTTT. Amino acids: CASRERGLFTGELFF.